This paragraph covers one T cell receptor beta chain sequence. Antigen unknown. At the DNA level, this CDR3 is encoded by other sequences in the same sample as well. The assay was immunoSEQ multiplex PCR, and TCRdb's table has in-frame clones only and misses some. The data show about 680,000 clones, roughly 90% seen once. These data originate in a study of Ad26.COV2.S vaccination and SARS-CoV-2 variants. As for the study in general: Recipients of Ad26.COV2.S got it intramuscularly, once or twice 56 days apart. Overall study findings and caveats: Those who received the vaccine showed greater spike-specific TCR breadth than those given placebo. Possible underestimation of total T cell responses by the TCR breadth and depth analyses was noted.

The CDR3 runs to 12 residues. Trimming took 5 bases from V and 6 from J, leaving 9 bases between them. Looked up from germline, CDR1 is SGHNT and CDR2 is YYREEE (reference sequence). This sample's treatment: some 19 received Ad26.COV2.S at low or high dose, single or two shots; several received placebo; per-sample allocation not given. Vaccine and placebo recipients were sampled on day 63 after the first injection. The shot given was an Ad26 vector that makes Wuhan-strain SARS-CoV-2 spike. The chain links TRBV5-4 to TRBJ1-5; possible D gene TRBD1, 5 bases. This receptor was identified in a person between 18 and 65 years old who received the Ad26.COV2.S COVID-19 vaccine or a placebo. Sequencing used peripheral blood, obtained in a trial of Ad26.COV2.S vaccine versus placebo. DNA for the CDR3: TGTGCCAGCAGTTTGCAGGGTCAGCCCCAGCATTTT. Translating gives CASSLQGQPQHF.